The next 18 T cell receptor beta chains were all read from a single sample in a study of cytomegalovirus exposure and HLA in healthy donors. Using immunoSEQ multiplex PCR, the repertoire was profiled, and TCRdb retains in-frame clones only, with some absent. The table has about 150,000 clones, about 86% seen once. Sequencing was performed on PBMCs. These TCRs come from a human donor in good health.

The rearrangement links TRBV28 to TRBJ2-5; D possibly corresponds to TRBD2 (5 bases). Deletions cut 2 bases from V and 1 base from J, with 11 bases between. Germline lookup yields CDR1 MDHEN and CDR2 SYDVKM. This CDR3 is 15 amino acids long. The CDR3 sequence: CASSLPREGQETQYF. DNA of the CDR3: TGTGCCAGCAGTTTACCCCGGGAAGGCCAAGAGACCCAGTACTTC.

This clone was counted once. This sequence joins TRBV6-1 and TRBJ1-4; D call uncertain. Germline V lookup: CDR1 MNHNS, CDR2 SASEGT. With 4 bases removed from V and 0 bases from J, the gap between germline ends came to 9 bases. This CDR3 region has 15 residues. CDR3 loop: CASSGGGSTNEKLFF. CDR3 nucleotides: TGTGCCAGCAGTGGGGGAGGGTCAACTAATGAAAAACTGTTTTTT.

The rearrangement links TRBV7-2 to TRBJ1-5, with unresolved D. CDR3 length equals 14 residues. Germline lookup yields CDR1 SGHTA and CDR2 FQGNSA. Trimming cost V 1 base and J 3 bases, with 7 bases left between them. The CDR3 sequence: CASSLGRNNQPQHF. The CDR3 DNA follows: TGTGCCAGCAGCTTAGGCAGGAACAATCAGCCCCAGCATTTT. Variable domain in full (rest from reference TRBV7-2 and TRBJ1-5): GAGVSQSPSNKVTEKGKDVELRCDPISGHTALYWYRQSLGQGLEFLIYFQGNSAPDKSGLPSDRFSAERTGGSVSTLTIQRTQQEDSAVYLCASSLGRNNQPQHFGDGTRLSIL.

The chain carries TRBV18 and TRBJ2-7; 8 bases fit TRBD1. Germline CDR1 KGHSH, CDR2 LQKENI. The CDR3 is made up of 13 amino acids. Trimming cost V 2 bases and J 4 bases; bases outside gene matches: 1. CDR3 DNA: TGTGCCAGCTCACCAAGGGACAGGTACGAGCAGTACTTC. Translated: CASSPRDRYEQYF.

The gene calls are TRBV19 and TRBJ1-5; no clear D gene. This CDR3 contains 14 residues. V was pared by 3 bases and J by 0 bases, with 6 bases between. CDR1 is LNHDA, CDR2 SQIVND, per germline (reference sequence). CDR3 sequence (DNA): TGTGCCAGTAGTATGAGTGTTAGCAATCAGCCCCAGCATTTT. Translation: CASSMSVSNQPQHF.

V is TRBV18 and J is TRBJ1-4; no firm D call. The CDR3 totals 13 residues. Looked up from germline, CDR1 is KGHSH and CDR2 is LQKENI. With 0 bases removed from V and 8 bases from J, the gap between germline ends came to 7 bases. CDR3 region: CASSPPSQEKLFF. CDR3 nucleotides: TGTGCCAGCTCACCACCATCACAGGAAAAACTGTTTTTT.

The chain is built from TRBV7-2 and TRBJ2-4, with 7 positions matching TRBD1. Germline values: CDR1 SGHTA, CDR2 FQGNSA. Trimming cost V 5 bases and J 11 bases; bases outside gene matches: 9. CDR3 length equals 13 residues. In nucleotides, the CDR3 is TGTGCCAGCAGCACACCACAGGGGCTTCTTCAGTACTTC. Its translation is CASSTPQGLLQYF.

The chain uses TRBV19 and TRBJ2-5; 8 bases map to TRBD2. The CDR3 sequence is 13 residues long. Germline V lookup: CDR1 LNHDA, CDR2 SQIVND (reference sequence). V was pared by 3 bases and J by 7 bases, with 4 bases of the junction left unmatched. CDR3 sequence (DNA): TGTGCCAGTAGTATCGGGGGGGAGGGGACCCAGTACTTC. Residues: CASSIGGEGTQYF. Supplemented by reference TRBV19 and TRBJ2-5, the full variable domain reads DGGITQSPKYLFRKEGQNVTLSCEQNLNHDAMYWYRQDPGQGLRLIYYSQIVNDFQKGDIAEGYSVSREKKESFPLTVTSAQKNPTAFYLCASSIGGEGTQYFGPGTRLLVL.

The sample holds one count of this clone. The chain couples TRBV29-1 to TRBJ2-1; D assignment may be TRBD1 or TRBD2 (9 bases each). The CDR3 runs to 17 residues. V lost 7 bases to trimming and J lost 8 bases, with 30 bases between them. From germline, CDR1 is SQVTM and CDR2 ANQGSEA. The CDR3 is CSADRGLAGVFTDEQFF. The CDR3 DNA sequence: TGCAGCGCGGACAGGGGATTAGCGGGAGTTTTTACGGATGAGCAGTTCTTC.

Notes on this clone: This specimen includes other DNA sequences encoding the same CDR3. The chain carries TRBV6-5 and TRBJ2-1; weak D call: TRBD1 (6 bases). V lost 4 bases to trimming and J lost 7 bases, with 8 bases between them. The CDR3 runs to 12 residues. Germline V lookup: CDR1 MNHEY, CDR2 SVGAGI. Here the CDR3 reads CASSSTGNEQFF. In DNA form, the CDR3 reads TGTGCCAGCAGTTCAACAGGGAATGAGCAGTTCTTC.

This clone was detected a few times. The chain is built from TRBV10-3 and TRBJ1-2, with 9 bases lining up with TRBD1. J was trimmed by 4 bases and V by 0 bases; bases with no gene match: 3. Looked up from germline, CDR1 is ENHRY and CDR2 is SYGVKD. The CDR3 extends over 15 amino acids. Written as DNA, the CDR3 is TGTGCCATCAGTGAGTCGACAGGGGGGGGCTATGGCTACACCTTC. Residues: CAISESTGGGYGYTF.

The genes are TRBV5-1 and TRBJ2-3; D is unclear. V lost 6 bases and J 4 bases, leaving 9 bases between the germline ends. Germline V gives CDR1 SGHRS, CDR2 YFSETQ. This CDR3 has 12 residues. The CDR3 reads CASTPPSDTQYF. In DNA, the CDR3 is TGCGCCAGCACCCCCCCCTCAGATACGCAGTATTTT.

This sequence joins TRBV27 and TRBJ1-1; 10 bases align to TRBD1. The CDR3 runs to 15 residues. V shed 5 bases and J 0 bases; nucleotides not matched to a gene: 3. Germline assignment: CDR1 MNHEY and CDR2 SMNVEV (reference sequence). Here the CDR3 reads CASSAGQGMNTEAFF. The CDR3 region has the DNA TGTGCCAGCAGTGCGGGACAGGGGATGAACACTGAAGCTTTCTTT.

The rearrangement uses TRBV27 and TRBJ1-1; D unresolved. Germline CDR1 is MNHEY and CDR2 is SMNVEV (reference sequence). V lost 1 base and J lost 6, with 15 bases in between. This CDR3 region has 15 residues. CDR3 sequence (DNA): TGTGCCAGCAGTTTATACCGAGCCGACGGGGCTGAAGCTTTCTTT. Residues: CASSLYRADGAEAFF.

The CDR3 here is CASSNWTRYAGELFF. CDR3 nucleotide sequence: TGTGCCAGCAGCAACTGGACTAGGTATGCCGGGGAGCTGTTTTTT. The rearrangement joins TRBV21-1 to TRBJ2-2; TRBD2, the table's D call, was not compared with the DNA. TRBV21-1 is noted as a pseudogene. CDR3 length equals 15 residues.

The genes are TRBV20-1 and TRBJ2-1; D is ambiguous. This CDR3 region has 11 residues. CDR1 is DFQATT and CDR2 is SNEGSKA in the germline V gene (reference sequence). V lost 3 bases and J lost 3, with 3 bases in between. The CDR3 sequence: CSASYYNEQFF. The CDR3 nucleotides read TGCAGTGCTAGTTACTACAATGAGCAGTTCTTC.

In this sample, this clone turned up a few times. The chain links TRBV14 to TRBJ2-7, with a tentative D call TRBD1 (7 bases). Trimming left V 6 bases short and J 3 bases short, with 15 bases between. Germline values: CDR1 SGHDN, CDR2 FVKESK. This CDR3 is built from 14 residues. The CDR3 protein is CASSVGQGGYEQYF. Written as DNA, the CDR3 is TGTGCCAGCAGTGTCGGTCAGGGGGGCTACGAGCAGTACTTC.

The chain recombines TRBV29-1 with TRBJ1-1, with 7 nucleotides matching TRBD1. This CDR3 is built from 13 residues. The germline CDR1 and CDR2 sequences are SQVTM and ANQGSEA. J was trimmed by 7 bases and V by 6 bases; bases with no gene match: 11. The CDR3 sequence is CSVRSDRAFEAFF. The CDR3 DNA follows: TGCAGCGTACGCAGTGACAGGGCCTTTGAAGCTTTCTTT.